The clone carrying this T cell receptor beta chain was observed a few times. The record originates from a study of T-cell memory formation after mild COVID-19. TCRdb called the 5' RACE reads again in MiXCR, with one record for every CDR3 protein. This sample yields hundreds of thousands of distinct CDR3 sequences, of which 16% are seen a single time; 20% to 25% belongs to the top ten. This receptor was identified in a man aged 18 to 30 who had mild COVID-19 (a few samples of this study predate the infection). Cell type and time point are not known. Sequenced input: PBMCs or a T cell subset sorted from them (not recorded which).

This CDR3 is CASSLGVDQPQHF. The CDR3 DNA reads as TGCGCCAGCAGCTTGGGCGTCGATCAGCCCCAGCATTTT. The V and J genes are TRBV5-1 and TRBJ1-5; D remains unclear. This CDR3 has 13 residues. CDR1 is SGHRS, CDR2 YFSETQ, per germline. Between the trimmed V and J ends, which lost 0 bases and 5 bases, there was a span of 6 bases.